This T cell receptor beta chain derives from a study of blood T cell repertoires in COVID-19. For the study at large: Sites across the United States, Italy and Spain contributed samples from acute and convalescent COVID-19. T cells, B-cell-depleted T cells, or PBMCs supplied cDNA or gDNA.

In the authors' methods: Counts of nucleated cells, estimated from reference gene primer amplification, were obtained. Assay used: immunoSEQ multiplex PCR; TCRdb lists only in-frame clones, some missing. V, J and clone size derive from that table, while D and trimming were established from the DNA sequence. The data show almost 300,000 clones, more than 85% seen once. Sequenced: peripheral blood. The sequence was obtained from a man aged 65 to 79 with acute or convalescent COVID-19.

The CDR3 DNA reads as TGTGCCAGCAGCTTGCCCCCGGGGTCCCTCCACTTT. It yields the protein CASSLPPGSLHF. The chain is built from TRBV9 and TRBJ1-6; D remains unclear. The germline gives CDR1 SGDLS, CDR2 YYNGEE. The ends were cut back, 4 bases at V and 14 bases at J, with 13 bases in the middle. The length of the CDR3 is 12 residues. The entire variable domain, with the rest obtained from reference TRBV9 and TRBJ1-6, is as follows: DSGVTQTPKHLITATGQRVTLRCSPRSGDLSVYWYQQSLDQGLQFLIQYYNGEERAKGNILERFSAQQFPDLHSELNLSSLELGDSALYFCASSLPPGSLHFGNGTRLTVT.